This T cell receptor (beta chain) was sequenced in a study of CD8+ T cells in alopecia areata. Across the whole study: Patients received oral tofacitinib, 5 to 10 mg twice daily, for moderate-to-severe alopecia areata. Study-level points and caveats: Among the top 100, expanded CD8+ clones, as well as scalp clonality, were significantly decreased by tofacitinib.

This clone was seen a handful of times. Its cognate antigen is unknown. The treatment was: oral pan-JAK inhibitor, 5-10 mg twice daily. It was from alopecia areata patients that lesional scalp punch biopsies and peripheral blood were collected. Germline V gene sequence: CDR1 SGHTA, CDR2 FQGNSA. This CDR3 is built from 15 residues. Trimming took 1 base from V and 4 from J, leaving 13 bases between them. cDNA reverse transcribed from extracted RNA served as the sequencing template. The data were produced by immunoSEQ multiplex PCR, yet TCRdb's version contains in-frame clones alone and is incomplete. The table has around 200,000 clones, 64% seen once.

The clonotype was recovered from a human donor with alopecia areata. The rearrangement links TRBV7-2 to TRBJ1-2; no definite D call. This specimen consisted of CD4+ T cells sorted from blood, obtained at week 4, from a patient treated with tofacitinib. The chain's CDR3 is CASSLGLVRGYGYTF. In DNA form, the CDR3 reads TGTGCCAGCAGCTTAGGCCTGGTCCGGGGCTATGGCTACACCTTC.